The following is a T cell receptor beta chain sequence with its context. This record belongs to a study of molecular identifiers for immune sequencing clone quantification. Across the whole study: Replicate RNA came from around 18,000 or 91,000 naive CD8 cells and was split five ways, and four parts were sequenced.

The CDR3 consists of 14 residues. Deletions cut 1 base from V and 3 bases from J, with 13 bases between. Germline CDR1 and CDR2: DFQATT and SNEGSKA (reference sequence). Input for naive CD8 libraries was roughly 19,000 to 1,000,000 sorted cells; the RNA fraction used was 10%, 30% or 50%. Naive CD8 T cells were picked out by sorting for CD8+CD4-CCR7+CD45RA+. Making the bulk TCR libraries relied on previously described methods and listed TCR primers. MiXCR, applied by TCRdb to the PCR reads, yields one record per CDR3 protein. This sample has hundreds of thousands of distinct CDR3 sequences, with 15% to 20% found just once.

The sample taken for sequencing was naive CD8+ T cells from blood, with Jurkat cell RNA spiked in. Subset described: FACS-sorted CD8+CD4-CCR7+CD45RA+ naive T cells. This chain links TRBV20-1 with TRBJ2-7; D possibly corresponds to TRBD2 (6 bases). The source of this sequence is a human donor in good health. Some libraries in this study had Jurkat cell RNA spiked in. CDR3 DNA: TGCAGTGCTAGAGGTGATAGCGGTAACTACGAGCAGTACTTC. It translates to CSARGDSGNYEQYF.